A selection of T cell receptor beta chains follows, all from one sample in a study of T cells after yellow fever vaccination. TCRdb ran MiXCR on the 5' RACE reads and lists one entry per CDR3 protein. The sample lists a few hundred thousand distinct CDR3 sequences, approximately 9% occurring once. Here the sequenced sample was PBMCs, taken on the day of the first yellow fever vaccination. Receptors were obtained from a man between 18 and 29 years old who received the YFV17D yellow fever vaccine. The CDR3 runs from the conserved cysteine through the conserved F or W. A D gene is named only where the DNA matches it firmly. A clone size is listed for some rows: how often the clone was seen (once, few, many), or a class if it is expanded.

clone size	V gene	J gene	D gene	CDR3 protein	CDR3 DNA
.	TRBV7-2	TRBJ1-1	.	CASSSVGDTEAFF	TGTGCCAGCAGCTCTGTTGGCGACACTGAAGCTTTCTTT
many	TRBV20-1	TRBJ2-4	TRBD1	CSAEGQALYF	TGCAGTGCTGAGGGACAGGCTTTGTACTTC
few	TRBV4-1	TRBJ2-1	.	CASSQEGNYNEQFF	TGCGCCAGCAGCCAAGAGGGGAACTACAATGAGCAGTTCTTC
many	TRBV6-1	TRBJ2-5	.	CASSEPTVQETQYF	TGTGCCAGCAGTGAACCTACAGTACAAGAGACCCAGTACTTC
.	TRBV7-2	TRBJ2-1	.	CASSPPRGVYNEQFF	TGTGCCAGCAGCCCCCCAAGGGGGGTTTACAATGAGCAGTTCTTC
few	TRBV6-1	TRBJ1-5	.	CASSPTGIGNQPQHF	TGTGCCAGCAGCCCAACAGGGATAGGCAATCAGCCCCAGCATTTT
many	TRBV11-2	TRBJ2-1	.	CASSLGGGPYNEQFF	TGTGCCAGCAGCTTAGGGGGGGGGCCCTACAATGAGCAGTTCTTC
.	TRBV24-1	TRBJ2-1	.	CATNAVTPYNEQFF	TGTGCCACCAATGCGGTTACCCCCTACAATGAGCAGTTCTTC
many	TRBV7-9	TRBJ1-5	.	CASSRDIEGPQHF	TGTGCCAGCAGCCGGGACATTGAGGGGCCCCAGCATTTT
.	TRBV7-2	TRBJ2-3	TRBD1	CASSLRLQGSYIDTQYF	TGTGCCAGCAGCTTAAGATTACAGGGGTCGTACATAGATACGCAGTATTTT
few	TRBV6-1	TRBJ2-6	.	CASSERAASSGANVLTF	TGTGCCAGCAGTGAAAGGGCAGCGAGCTCTGGGGCCAACGTCCTGACTTTC
few	TRBV7-8	TRBJ2-5	.	CASSRPAHTQYF	TGTGCCAGCAGCCGACCAGCCCATACCCAGTACTTC
.	TRBV25-1	TRBJ1-6	.	CASSEGQGNSPLHF	TGTGCCAGCAGTGAAGGGCAGGGAAATTCACCCCTCCACTTT
few	TRBV5-6	TRBJ2-3	.	CASSFWGLDTDTQYF	TGTGCCAGCAGCTTTTGGGGGTTGGACACAGATACGCAGTATTTT
.	TRBV20-1	TRBJ2-5	.	CSATVWPGGETQYF	TGCAGTGCTACAGTATGGCCCGGTGGGGAGACCCAGTACTTC
.	TRBV6-5	TRBJ2-5	.	CASSYSGYPKGVEETQYF	TGTGCCAGCAGTTACTCGGGCTACCCGAAGGGGGTGGAAGAGACCCAGTACTTC
few	TRBV6-2/TRBV6-3	TRBJ1-6	.	CASSTDGNSPLHF	TGTGCCAGCAGTACGGACGGAAATTCACCCCTCCACTTT
few	TRBV12-3/TRBV12-4	TRBJ1-6	.	CASSPPGSYNSPLHF	TGTGCCAGCAGTCCCCCGGGCTCCTATAATTCACCCCTCCACTTT
few	TRBV6-5	TRBJ1-1	.	CASRKRTEAFF	TGTGCCAGCAGGAAAAGAACTGAAGCTTTCTTT
.	TRBV6-5	TRBJ1-2	.	CASSLGDSGYTF	TGTGCCAGCAGTTTAGGGGATTCGGGCTACACCTTC
.	TRBV5-1	TRBJ2-3	.	CASSLGRGASTDTQYF	TGCGCCAGCAGCTTGGGGAGGGGGGCCAGCACAGATACGCAGTATTTT